This note documents a single TCR beta chain sequence. This CDR3 is built from 14 residues. V lost 3 bases to trimming and J lost 8 bases; unmatched junction nucleotides: 2. The germline gives CDR1 SGHVS, CDR2 FNYEAQ. The data stem from a study of blood T cell repertoires in COVID-19. Turning to the study itself: COVID-19 samples from acute and convalescent phases originated in the United States, Italy and Spain.

Per the original data handling: How many nucleated cells were present was estimated from reference gene primer amplification. This table comes from immunoSEQ multiplex PCR, and its TCRdb copy is limited to in-frame clones, with some not included. For V, J and clone size, that table is used; D and trimming come from the DNA. The sample has 180,000 or so clones, nearly 80% seen once. Cohort placement rested on clinical history that participants reported themselves. People in the exposed group encountered a COVID-19 case within 2 weeks before entering the study. The chain has TRBV7-6 and TRBJ1-6, with 9 bases lining up with TRBD1. The sequence came from a man aged 55 to 69 who had been exposed to COVID-19. Sequenced sample: PBMCs or T cells enriched from blood (not recorded which). The CDR3 DNA reads TGTGCCAGCAGCTTTAGACAGGGGGATTCACCCCTCCACTTT. Its protein product is CASSFRQGDSPLHF.